This entry features one T cell receptor (beta chain) sequence. Generated by immunoSEQ multiplex PCR, the TCRdb table keeps only in-frame clones and is missing some. Of approximately 360,000 clones in the sample, around 89% were seen once. The sample belongs to a study of blood T cell repertoires in COVID-19. Turning to the study itself: Researchers got acute and convalescent COVID-19 samples from the United States, Italy and Spain. PBMCs, B-cell-depleted T cells, or T cells provided the cDNA or gDNA that made up the material.

Germline loops: CDR1 SNHLY, CDR2 FYNNEI. This CDR3 is 15 amino acids long. J was trimmed by 3 bases and V by 5 bases; bases with no gene match: 6. The specimen was peripheral blood. This receptor was obtained from a man between 18 and 29 years old with active or convalescent COVID-19. V is TRBV2 and J is TRBJ2-2; 7 nucleotides align to TRBD2. DNA of the CDR3: TGTGCCAGCAGTTCCCTGGGGGGGGACACCGGGGAGCTGTTTTTT. Protein: CASSSLGGDTGELFF.